The T cell receptor (beta chain) under discussion was sequenced for a study of vaccination and CD4 T cells after COVID-19. Oncomine TCR Beta short-read sequencing was applied to DNA from cultured CD4+ T cells. TCRdb fed the PCR reads into MiXCR, producing one record per CDR3 protein. This table has about 27,000 distinct CDR3 sequences, approximately 60% appearing once. J lost 3 bases, V lost 8 bases, and 7 bases had no gene match. CDR1 and CDR2 (germline): LNHDA, SQIVND (reference sequence). The CDR3 extends over 15 amino acids. Treatment defined: 10-day PBMC culture with coronavirus spike peptide pools or control peptides (ViraFEST assay). Concerning this clonotype: Antigen: not known.

The sequence derives from a human donor who received a COVID-19 vaccine. The input for sequencing was CD4+ T cells from blood, cultured in vitro, taken after SARS-CoV-2 vaccination. The chain employs TRBV19 and TRBJ2-7; 13 positions agree with TRBD2. CDR3 amino acids: CASSTSGGADYEQYF. The CDR3 DNA is TGTGCCAGTTCCACTAGCGGGGGGGCCGACTACGAGCAGTACTTC.